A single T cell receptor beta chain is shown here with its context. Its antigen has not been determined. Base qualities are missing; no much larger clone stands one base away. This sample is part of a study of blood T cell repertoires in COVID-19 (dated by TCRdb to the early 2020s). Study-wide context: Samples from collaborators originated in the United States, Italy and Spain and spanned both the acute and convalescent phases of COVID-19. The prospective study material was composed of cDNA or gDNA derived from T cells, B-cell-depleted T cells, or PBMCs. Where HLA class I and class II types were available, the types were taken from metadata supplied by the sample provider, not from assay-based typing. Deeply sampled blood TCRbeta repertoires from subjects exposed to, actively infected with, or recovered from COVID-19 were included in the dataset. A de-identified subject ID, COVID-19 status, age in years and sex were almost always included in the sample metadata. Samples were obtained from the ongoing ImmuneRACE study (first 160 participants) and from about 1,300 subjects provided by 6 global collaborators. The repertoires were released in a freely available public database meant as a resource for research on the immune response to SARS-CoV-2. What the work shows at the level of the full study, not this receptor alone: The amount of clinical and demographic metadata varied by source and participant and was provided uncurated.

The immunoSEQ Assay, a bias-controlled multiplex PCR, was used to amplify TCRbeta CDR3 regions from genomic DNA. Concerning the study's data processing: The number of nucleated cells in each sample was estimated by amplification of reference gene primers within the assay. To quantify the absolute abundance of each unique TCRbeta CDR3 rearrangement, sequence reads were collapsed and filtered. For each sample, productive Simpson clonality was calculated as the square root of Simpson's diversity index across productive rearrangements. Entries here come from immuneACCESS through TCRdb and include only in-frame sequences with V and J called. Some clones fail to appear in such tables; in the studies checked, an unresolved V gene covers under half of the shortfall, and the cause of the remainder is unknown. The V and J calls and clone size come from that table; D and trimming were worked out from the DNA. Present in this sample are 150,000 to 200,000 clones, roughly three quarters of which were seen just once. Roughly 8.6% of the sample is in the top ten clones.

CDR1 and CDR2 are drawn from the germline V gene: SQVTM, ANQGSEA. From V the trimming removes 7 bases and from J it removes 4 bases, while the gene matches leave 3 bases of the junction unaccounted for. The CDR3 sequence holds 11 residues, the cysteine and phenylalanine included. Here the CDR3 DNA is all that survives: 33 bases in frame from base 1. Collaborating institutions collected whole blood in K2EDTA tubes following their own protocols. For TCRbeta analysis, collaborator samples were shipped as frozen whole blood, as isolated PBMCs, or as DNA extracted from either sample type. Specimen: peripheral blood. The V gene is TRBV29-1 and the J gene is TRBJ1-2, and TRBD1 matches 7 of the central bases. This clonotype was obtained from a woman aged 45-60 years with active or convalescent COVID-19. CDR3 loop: CSAGQTYGYTF. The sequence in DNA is TGCAGCGCGGGACAGACCTATGGCTACACCTTC.